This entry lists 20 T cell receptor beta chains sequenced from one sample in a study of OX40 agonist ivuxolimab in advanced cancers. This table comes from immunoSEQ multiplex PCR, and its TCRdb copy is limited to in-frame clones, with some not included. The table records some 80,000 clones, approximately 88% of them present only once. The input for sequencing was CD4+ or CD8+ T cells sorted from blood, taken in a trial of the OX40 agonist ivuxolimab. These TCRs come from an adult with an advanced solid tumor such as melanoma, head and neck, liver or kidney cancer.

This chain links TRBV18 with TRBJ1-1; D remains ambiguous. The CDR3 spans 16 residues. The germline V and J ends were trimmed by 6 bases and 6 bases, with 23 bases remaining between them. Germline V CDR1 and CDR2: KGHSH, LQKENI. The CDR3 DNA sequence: TGTGCCAGCTCCCGCCGTTGGACGGAGGAGTCTTCTGAAGCTTTCTTT. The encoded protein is CASSRRWTEESSEAFF.

The CDR3 bases are TGCGCCAGCAGCTCTACAGGGAGCTCCTACAATGAGCAGTTCTTC. Translation gives CASSSTGSSYNEQFF. The rearrangement uses TRBV5-1 and TRBJ2-1; weak D call: TRBD1 (6 bases). The V end was cut by 3 bases, the J end by 0 bases, with 10 bases between. The CDR3 sequence is 15 residues long. Per the germline V gene, CDR1 is SGHRS and CDR2 is YFSETQ.

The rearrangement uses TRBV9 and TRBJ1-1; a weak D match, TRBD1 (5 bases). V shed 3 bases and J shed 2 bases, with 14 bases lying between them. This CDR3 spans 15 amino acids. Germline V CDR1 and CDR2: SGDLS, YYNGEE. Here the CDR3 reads CASSATGGRNTEAFF. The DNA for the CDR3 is TGTGCCAGCAGCGCAACGGGGGGTCGTAACACTGAAGCTTTCTTT.

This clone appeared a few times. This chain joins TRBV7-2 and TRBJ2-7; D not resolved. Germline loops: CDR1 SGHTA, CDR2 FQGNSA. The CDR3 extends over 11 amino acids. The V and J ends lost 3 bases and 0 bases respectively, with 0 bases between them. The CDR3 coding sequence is TGTGCCAGCAGCTTCTCCTACGAGCAGTACTTC. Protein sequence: CASSFSYEQYF.

CDR3 residues: CASSEATGISNQPQHF. The CDR3 DNA is TGTGCCAGCAGTGAAGCGACAGGGATAAGCAATCAGCCCCAGCATTTT. The V call is TRBV6-1, the J call TRBJ1-5; 7 positions match TRBD1. Germline V gene lookup returns CDR1 MNHNS and CDR2 SASEGT. The length of the CDR3 is 16 residues. The ends lost 0 bases at V and 1 base at J; junction bases unmatched: 3.

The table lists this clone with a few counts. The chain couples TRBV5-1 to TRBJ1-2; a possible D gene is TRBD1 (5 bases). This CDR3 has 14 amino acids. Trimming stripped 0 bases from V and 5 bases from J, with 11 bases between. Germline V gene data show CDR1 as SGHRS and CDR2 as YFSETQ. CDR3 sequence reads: CASSLEAQGYGYTF. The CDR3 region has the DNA TGCGCCAGCAGCTTGGAGGCGCAGGGTTATGGCTACACCTTC.

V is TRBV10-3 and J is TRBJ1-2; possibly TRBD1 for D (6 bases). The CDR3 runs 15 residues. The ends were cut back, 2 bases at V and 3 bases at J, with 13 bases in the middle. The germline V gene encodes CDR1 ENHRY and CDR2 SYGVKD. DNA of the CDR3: TGTGCCATCAGTGAGCCTCGTAAGGGGGACTATGGCTACACCTTC. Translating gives CAISEPRKGDYGYTF.

CDR3 amino acids: CASSYGGVEPQHF. The CDR3 DNA is TGTGCCAGCAGTTACGGGGGCGTGGAGCCCCAGCATTTT. V usage is TRBV27 and J usage is TRBJ1-5; D possibly corresponds to TRBD1 (6 bases). Trimming stripped 4 bases from V and 8 bases from J, with 12 bases between. The germline gives CDR1 MNHEY, CDR2 SMNVEV (reference sequence). The CDR3 extends over 13 amino acids.

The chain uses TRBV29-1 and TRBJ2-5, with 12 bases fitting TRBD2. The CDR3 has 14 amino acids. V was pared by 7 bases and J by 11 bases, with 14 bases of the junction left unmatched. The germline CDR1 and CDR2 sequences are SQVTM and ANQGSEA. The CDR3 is CSAITSGGIWVQYF. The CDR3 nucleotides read TGCAGCGCTATTACTAGCGGGGGGATTTGGGTGCAGTACTTC. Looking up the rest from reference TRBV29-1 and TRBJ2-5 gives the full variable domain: SAVISQKPSRDICQRGTSLTIQCQVDSQVTMMFWYRQQPGQSLTLIATANQGSEATYESGFVIDKFPISRPNLTFSTLTVSNMSPEDSSIYLCSAITSGGIWVQYFGPGTRLLVL.

CDR3 sequence reads: CAIRPGQGAVEKLFF. The CDR3 nucleotides read TGTGCCATCAGACCCGGACAGGGGGCCGTCGAAAAACTGTTTTTT. The chain combines TRBV10-3 with TRBJ1-4; 11 bases align to TRBD1. The length of the CDR3 is 15 residues. The germline V gene encodes CDR1 ENHRY and CDR2 SYGVKD. J was trimmed by 8 bases and V by 6 bases; bases with no gene match: 8.

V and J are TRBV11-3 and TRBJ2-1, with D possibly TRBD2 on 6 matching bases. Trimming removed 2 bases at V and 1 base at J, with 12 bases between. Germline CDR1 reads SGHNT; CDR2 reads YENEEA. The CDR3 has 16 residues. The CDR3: CASSLRRGASYNEQFF. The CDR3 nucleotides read TGTGCCAGCAGCTTAAGGCGGGGTGCTTCCTACAATGAGCAGTTCTTC. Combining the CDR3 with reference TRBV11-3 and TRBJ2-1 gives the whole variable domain EAGVVQSPRYKIIEKKQPVAFWCNPISGHNTLYWYLQNLGQGPELLIRYENEEAVDDSQLPKDRFSAERLKGVDSTLKIQPAELGDSAVYLCASSLRRGASYNEQFFGPGTRLTVL.

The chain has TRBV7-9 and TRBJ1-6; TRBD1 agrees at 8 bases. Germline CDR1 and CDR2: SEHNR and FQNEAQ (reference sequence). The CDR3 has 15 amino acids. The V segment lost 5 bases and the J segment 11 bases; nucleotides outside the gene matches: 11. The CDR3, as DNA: TGTGCCAGCAGCGCATCAGGGGGCCCAAGGGCACCCCTCCACTTT. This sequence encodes CASSASGGPRAPLHF.

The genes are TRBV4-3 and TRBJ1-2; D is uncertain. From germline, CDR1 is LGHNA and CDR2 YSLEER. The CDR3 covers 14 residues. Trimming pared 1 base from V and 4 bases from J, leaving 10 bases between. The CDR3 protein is CASSQGISTYGYTF. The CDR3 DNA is TGCGCCAGCAGCCAAGGAATTAGCACCTATGGCTACACCTTC.

In DNA form, the CDR3 reads TGTGCCTGGAGTGTAAGGGGTAACACTGAAGCTTTCTTT. Translated: CAWSVRGNTEAFF. This chain uses TRBV30 with TRBJ1-1, with D perhaps matching TRBD1 (5 bases). Germline-derived CDR1 and CDR2 are GTSNPN and SVGIG (reference sequence). This CDR3 has 13 amino acids. V was trimmed by 0 bases and J by 2 bases, leaving 7 bases between them.

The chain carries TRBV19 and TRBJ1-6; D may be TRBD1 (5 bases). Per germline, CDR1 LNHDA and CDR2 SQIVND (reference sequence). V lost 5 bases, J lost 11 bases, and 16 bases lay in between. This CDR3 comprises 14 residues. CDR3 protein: CASSLQGPLTPLHF. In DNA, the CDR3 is TGTGCCAGTAGTCTCCAGGGACCCCTCACACCCCTCCACTTT.

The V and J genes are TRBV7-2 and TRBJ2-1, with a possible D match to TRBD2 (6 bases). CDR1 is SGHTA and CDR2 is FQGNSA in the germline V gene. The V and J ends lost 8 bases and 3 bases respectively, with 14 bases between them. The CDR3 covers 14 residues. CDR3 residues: CASRRDLLYNEQFF. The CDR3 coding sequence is TGTGCCAGCCGCCGGGACTTACTCTACAATGAGCAGTTCTTC.

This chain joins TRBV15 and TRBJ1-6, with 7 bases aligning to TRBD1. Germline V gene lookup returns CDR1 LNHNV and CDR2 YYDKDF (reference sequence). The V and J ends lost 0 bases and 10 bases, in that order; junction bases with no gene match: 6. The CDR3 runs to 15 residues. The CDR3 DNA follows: TGTGCCACCAGCAGAGATAACAGGGGTGGCTCACCCCTCCACTTT. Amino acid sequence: CATSRDNRGGSPLHF.

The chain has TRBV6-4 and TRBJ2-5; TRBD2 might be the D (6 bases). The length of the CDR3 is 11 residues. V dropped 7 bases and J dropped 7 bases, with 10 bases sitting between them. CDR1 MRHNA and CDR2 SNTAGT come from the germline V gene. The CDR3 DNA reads TGTGCCAGCATTGGGACTGGGACCCAGTACTTC. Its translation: CASIGTGTQYF.

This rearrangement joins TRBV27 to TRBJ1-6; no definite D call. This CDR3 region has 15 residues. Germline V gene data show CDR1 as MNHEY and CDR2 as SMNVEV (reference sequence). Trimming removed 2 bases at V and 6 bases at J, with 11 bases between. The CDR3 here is CASSLTRQTNSPLHF. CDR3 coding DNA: TGTGCCAGCAGTTTAACCCGTCAGACTAATTCACCCCTCCACTTT.

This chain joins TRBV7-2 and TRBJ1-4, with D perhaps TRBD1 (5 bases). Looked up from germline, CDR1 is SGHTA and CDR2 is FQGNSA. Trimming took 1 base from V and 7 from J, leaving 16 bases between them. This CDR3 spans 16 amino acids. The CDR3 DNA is TGTGCCAGCAGCTTAGGGGGCGGGGGTTATGGTGAAAAACTGTTTTTT. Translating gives CASSLGGGGYGEKLFF.